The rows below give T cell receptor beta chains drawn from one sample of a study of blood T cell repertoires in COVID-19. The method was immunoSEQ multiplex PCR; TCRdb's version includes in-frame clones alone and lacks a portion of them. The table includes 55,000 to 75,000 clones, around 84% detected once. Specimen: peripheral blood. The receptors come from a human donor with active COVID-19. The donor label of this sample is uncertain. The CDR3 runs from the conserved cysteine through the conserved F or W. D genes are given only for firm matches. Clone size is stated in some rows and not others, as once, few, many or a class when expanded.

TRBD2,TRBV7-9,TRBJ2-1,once,TGTGCCAGCAGCTTTAGCGGGGGGGCCGGTGAGCAGTTCTTC,CASSFSGGAGEQFF
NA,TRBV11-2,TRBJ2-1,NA,TGTGCCAGCAGGGAGCCGGTGAGGCATGAGCAGTTCTTC,CASREPVRHEQFF
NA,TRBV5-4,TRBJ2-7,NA,TGTGCCAGCAGCTTGGGTCCTGGACAGAGCTACGAGCAGTACTTC,CASSLGPGQSYEQYF
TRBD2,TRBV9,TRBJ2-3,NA,TGTGCCAGCAGCGTAGTTCTAGCGGGGGATACGCAGTATTTT,CASSVVLAGDTQYF
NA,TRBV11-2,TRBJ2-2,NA,TGTGCCAGCACGGCTAGGAGGGTCGGGGAGCTGTTTTTT,CASTARRVGELFF
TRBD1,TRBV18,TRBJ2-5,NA,TGTGCCAGCTCACCAGGGGACAGGGGGGAAGAGACCCAGTACTTC,CASSPGDRGEETQYF
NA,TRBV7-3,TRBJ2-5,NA,TGTGCCAGCAGCTTATCCCGACAATCCCAAGAGACCCAGTACTTC,CASSLSRQSQETQYF
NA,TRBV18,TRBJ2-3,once,TGTGCCAGCTCACAACGGAGCACAGATACGCAGTATTTT,CASSQRSTDTQYF
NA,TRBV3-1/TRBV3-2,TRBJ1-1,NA,TGTGCCAGCAGCCTTTCCGTCGTTCGCGTGAACACTGAAGCTTTCTTT,CASSLSVVRVNTEAFF
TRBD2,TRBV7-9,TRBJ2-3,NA,TGTGCCAGCAGCTTACGCCGACTAGCGGACACAGATACGCAGTATTTT,CASSLRRLADTDTQYF
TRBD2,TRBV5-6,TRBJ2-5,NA,TGTGCCAGCAGCTACGGACTAGCGGCTCAAGAGACCCAGTACTTC,CASSYGLAAQETQYF
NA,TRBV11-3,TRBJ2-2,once,TGTGCCAGCAGCTTAGTGAAGGGGGGGACGGACACCGGGGAGCTGTTTTTT,CASSLVKGGTDTGELFF
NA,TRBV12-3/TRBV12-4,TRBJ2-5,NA,TGTGCCAGCAGAACCGGGGGTCAAGAGACCCAGTACTTC,CASRTGGQETQYF
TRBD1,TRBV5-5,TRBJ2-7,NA,TGTGCCAGCAGCGGTACAGGGGGCCAGTACGAGCAGTACTTC,CASSGTGGQYEQYF
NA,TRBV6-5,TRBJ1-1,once,TGTGCCAGCAGTCGCTCGGGGGTTGAAGCTTTCTTT,CASSRSGVEAFF
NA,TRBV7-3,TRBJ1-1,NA,TGTGCCAGCAGCTTAATGCACAGGGAAGTGAACACTGAAGCTTTCTTT,CASSLMHREVNTEAFF
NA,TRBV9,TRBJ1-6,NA,TGTGCCAGCAGCGTAGGGGACACGAGGCCACCCCTCCACTTT,CASSVGDTRPPLHF
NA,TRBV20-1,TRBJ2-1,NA,TGCAGTGCAAGCGGAACCGAGCAGTTCTTC,CSASGTEQFF
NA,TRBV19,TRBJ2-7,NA,TGTGCCAGTAGTATTTACGCGGGAATCGACGAGCAGTACTTC,CASSIYAGIDEQYF
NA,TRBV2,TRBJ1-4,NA,TGTGCCAGTGAGGGGGGGGCCGCTAATGAAAAACTGTTTTTT,CASEGGAANEKLFF
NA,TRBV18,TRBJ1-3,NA,TGTGCCAGCTCACCGAACCGGGTATCTGGAAACACCATATATTTT,CASSPNRVSGNTIYF
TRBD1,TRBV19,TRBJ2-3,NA,TGTGCCAGTAGTACTCTCGACAGGGGGCTAGAAGATACGCAGTATTTT,CASSTLDRGLEDTQYF
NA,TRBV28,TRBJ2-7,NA,TGTGCCAGCACAACCGGGACATTCTCCTACGAGCAGTACTTC,CASTTGTFSYEQYF
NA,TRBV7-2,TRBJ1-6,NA,TGTGCCAGCAGTCCGGGGGGGGGTCATCTACCCCTCCACTTT,CASSPGGGHLPLHF
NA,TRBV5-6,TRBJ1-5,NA,TGTGCCAGCAGCTTGTACGTCAGGGCGGATCAGCCCCAGCATTTT,CASSLYVRADQPQHF
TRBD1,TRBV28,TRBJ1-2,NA,TGTGCCAGCAGTTCCGGGACAGGGGTTACCTATGGCTACACCTTC,CASSSGTGVTYGYTF
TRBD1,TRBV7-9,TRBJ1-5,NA,TGTGCCAGCAGCTTGTCAGGGGGCAGCAGTCAGCCCCAGCATTTT,CASSLSGGSSQPQHF
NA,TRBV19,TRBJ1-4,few,TGTGCCAGTAGTGCCCGAGTAGGGGCTAATGAAAAACTGTTTTTT,CASSARVGANEKLFF
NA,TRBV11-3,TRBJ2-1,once,TGTGCCAGCAGCTGGGAAGGGGGTCTTGAGCAGTTCTTC,CASSWEGGLEQFF
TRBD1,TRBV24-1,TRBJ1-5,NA,TGTGCCACCAGTGACCCGGGACAGGGAGATCAGCCCCAGCATTTT,CATSDPGQGDQPQHF
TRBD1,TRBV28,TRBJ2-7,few,TGTGCCAGCGGACAGGGGGTTGACGAGCAGTACTTC,CASGQGVDEQYF
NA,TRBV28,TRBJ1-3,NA,TGTGCCAGCAGAGGAGATGGGTCTGGAAACACCATATATTTT,CASRGDGSGNTIYF
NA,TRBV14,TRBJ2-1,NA,TGTGCCAGCAGCTTCGGAGCGGCCCCTTACAATGAGCAGTTCTTC,CASSFGAAPYNEQFF
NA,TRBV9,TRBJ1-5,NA,TGTGCCAGCAGCCCCCAGGGGACCACCAATCAGCCCCAGCATTTT,CASSPQGTTNQPQHF
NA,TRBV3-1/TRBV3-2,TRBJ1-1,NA,TGTGCCAGCAGCCAAGCTCGGGGTTTTACTGAAGCTTTCTTT,CASSQARGFTEAFF
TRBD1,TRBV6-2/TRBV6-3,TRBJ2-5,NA,TGTGCCAGCAGTTACCCGCCAGGGGGTGGTACGGAGACCCAGTACTTC,CASSYPPGGGTETQYF
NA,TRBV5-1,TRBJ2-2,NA,TGCGCCAGCAGCTTGGCCGTTAACACCGGGGAGCTGTTTTTT,CASSLAVNTGELFF
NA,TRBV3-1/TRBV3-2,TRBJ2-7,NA,TGTGCCAGCAGCCTGGACAGCGAGCAGTACTTC,CASSLDSEQYF
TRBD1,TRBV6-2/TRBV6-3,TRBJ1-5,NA,TGTGCCAGCAGCCGCGGACAGGGTCTGGGGGCCCAGCATTTT,CASSRGQGLGAQHF
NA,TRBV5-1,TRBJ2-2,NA,TGCGCCAGCAGCTCTCTATGGACCGGGGAGCTGTTTTTT,CASSSLWTGELFF